Following are 9 T cell receptor beta chains from one sample sequenced in a study of CD8+ T cells in alopecia areata. RNA was isolated and reverse transcribed to cDNA, the sequencing template. Some clones are missing from TCRdb's copy, which holds only in-frame ones; the method was immunoSEQ multiplex PCR. This table holds approximately 140,000 clones, approximately 50% found once. Material for sequencing was CD4+ T cells sorted from blood. The receptors were sampled from a human donor with alopecia areata.

CDR3: CASNRGANGYTF. In nucleotides, the CDR3 is TGTGCCAGCAATAGGGGCGCCAATGGCTACACCTTC. The V and J genes are TRBV28 and TRBJ1-2, with D perhaps matching TRBD1 (5 bases). This CDR3 comprises 12 residues. Trimming stripped 7 bases from V and 6 bases from J, with 12 bases between. Germline lookup yields CDR1 MDHEN and CDR2 SYDVKM.

This clone was detected a few times. The chain links TRBV28 to TRBJ2-7; D is perhaps TRBD1 or TRBD2 (5 bases each). CDR3 length: 13 residues. Germline V gene lookup returns CDR1 MDHEN and CDR2 SYDVKM. Between the trimmed V and J ends, which lost 6 bases and 6 bases, there was a span of 15 bases. CDR3 amino acids: CASRYRGGFEQYF. The CDR3 bases are TGTGCCAGCAGATACCGGGGCGGTTTCGAGCAGTACTTC.

This clone was found a few times. The chain is built from TRBV5-1 and TRBJ2-3; D gene uncertain. The V gene's germline CDR1 is SGHRS and CDR2 YFSETQ. This CDR3 contains 14 residues. The ends were cut back, 3 bases at V and 0 bases at J, with 8 bases in the middle. The CDR3 DNA sequence: TGCGCCAGCAGCTGGGCCTTAAGCACAGATACGCAGTATTTT. Amino acid sequence: CASSWALSTDTQYF.

CDR3 residues: CASSLSMTGKNEKLFF. In DNA, the CDR3 is TGTGCCAGCAGTTTATCCATGACAGGAAAGAATGAAAAACTGTTTTTT. The chain joins TRBV28 to TRBJ1-4; TRBD1 is a possible D gene (6 bases). The CDR3 runs to 16 residues. CDR1 is MDHEN, CDR2 SYDVKM, per germline. V was cut by 1 base and J by 5 bases, with 14 bases left in between.

This chain connects TRBV2 to TRBJ2-4; D not resolved. The germline CDR1 and CDR2 sequences are SNHLY and FYNNEI. Between the trimmed V and J ends, which lost 7 bases and 0 bases, there was a span of 13 bases. This CDR3 has 15 amino acids. As DNA, the CDR3 is TGTGCCAGCACGTGGCAGACCGTAGCCAAAAACATTCAGTACTTC. Protein: CASTWQTVAKNIQYF.

The chain couples TRBV5-1 to TRBJ1-2; D possibly corresponds to TRBD1 (6 bases). This CDR3 is 14 amino acids long. Trimming removed 5 bases at V and 0 bases at J, with 11 bases between. CDR1 and CDR2 (germline): SGHRS, YFSETQ. CDR3 sequence (DNA): TGCGCCAGCAGGTCCGGGACAACTAACTATGGCTACACCTTC. The encoded protein is CASRSGTTNYGYTF.

This clone was counted once. The genes are TRBV5-6 and TRBJ2-1; no firm D call. Germline CDR1 reads SGHDT; CDR2 reads YYEEEE. The CDR3 spans 15 residues. The germline V and J ends were trimmed by 4 bases and 0 bases, with 11 bases remaining between them. CDR3 amino acids: CASSRLAVSYNEQFF. The DNA of the CDR3 is TGTGCCAGCAGCCGCCTGGCTGTCTCCTACAATGAGCAGTTCTTC.

The CDR3 loop is CASSPGLVEAGNTIYF. The CDR3 nucleotides are TGTGCCAGCTCACCAGGGCTCGTGGAGGCTGGAAACACCATATATTTT. The chain employs TRBV18 and TRBJ1-3, with D unclear. CDR1 is KGHSH, CDR2 LQKENI, per germline. This CDR3 spans 16 amino acids. Trimming left V 2 bases short and J 2 bases short, with 13 bases between. The complete variable domain, with remaining parts taken from reference TRBV18 and TRBJ1-3, reads NAGVMQNPRHLVRRRGQEARLRCSPMKGHSHVYWYRQLPEEGLKFMVYLQKENIIDESGMPKERFSAEFPKEGPSILRIQQVVRGDSAAYFCASSPGLVEAGNTIYFGEGSWLTVV.

This sequence joins TRBV6-5 and TRBJ1-1; the D is unclear. The germline V gene encodes CDR1 MNHEY and CDR2 SVGAGI. Trimming removed 6 bases from V and 4 bases from J, with 9 bases in between. CDR3 length equals 12 residues. The CDR3 is CASSRIGTEAFF. DNA of the CDR3: TGTGCCAGCAGCCGGATCGGCACTGAAGCTTTCTTT.